This T cell receptor beta chain was documented in a study of T cell changes during pregnancy in multiple sclerosis (dated by TCRdb to the late 2010s). Turning to the overall study: In women with multiple sclerosis, the researchers looked at how the T cell repertoire shifted as pregnancy progressed.

Receptors were amplified or captured by the immunoSEQ multiplex PCR assay. TCRdb's version of the immuneACCESS table is confined to in-frame rearrangements and falls short of the full clone set. An unresolved V gene accounts for under half of the shortfall where checked; the remainder is of unknown origin. The sample table contains tens of thousands of clones; only one count was recorded for more than 80% of them. Approximately 0.72% of the sample lies in the top ten. With regard to this clone: Its antigen has not been determined. Base qualities are not recorded, but no much larger clone differs from it by a single base.

Relative to germline, V is missing 1 base and J is missing 6 bases, with 13 bases of the junction outside any gene match. The CDR3 starts with the cysteine, ends with the phenylalanine, and has 19 residues. Only the CDR3 part of the read is kept: 57 bases, read in frame from the first base. The germline V gene sets CDR1 to SGHTA and CDR2 to FQGTGA. This TCR was sampled from a female donor in good health, enrolled as a control in a pregnancy study. Rearrangement joined TRBV7-3 to TRBJ2-1, with 12 junctional bases fitting TRBD2. This specimen consisted of CD4+ T cells from peripheral blood mononuclear cells, obtained in the third trimester of pregnancy. In nucleotides, the sequence is TGTGCCAGCAGCTTAAATCCCCCCACTAGCGGGAGGTTAAGCAATGAGCAGTTCTTC. Its amino acids are CASSLNPPTSGRLSNEQFF. Reference TRBV7-3 and TRBJ2-1 proteins supply the regions before and after the CDR3; the full variable domain is: GAGVSQTPSNKVTEKGKYVELRCDPISGHTALYWYRQSLGQGPEFLIYFQGTGAADDSGLPNDRFFAVRPEGSVSTLKIQRTERGDSAVYLCASSLNPPTSGRLSNEQFFGPGTRLTVL.